These T cell receptor beta chains were read from a single sample in a study of early T cells in non-severe SARS-CoV-2 infection. Using its own MiXCR run on the 5' RACE reads, TCRdb lists one record per CDR3 protein. The sample includes about 22,000 distinct CDR3 sequences, under 5.5% of them seen just once. Sequencing input: whole blood. The receptors were sampled from an adult who was a healthcare worker with PCR-confirmed SARS-CoV-2 infection or an uninfected control (not recorded which). The CDR3 runs from the conserved cysteine through the conserved F or W. D genes are given only for firm matches. Not all rows give a size; the values are once, few, many and, for expanded clones, a class.

j_call d_call v_call clone_size cdr3_aa cdr3_nt
TRBJ1-6 . TRBV2 many CASSGGQKDSPLHF TGTGCCAGCAGTGGGGGGCAGAAAGATTCACCCCTCCACTTT
TRBJ2-5 TRBD1 TRBV6-1 once CASRLDRGAETQYF TGTGCCAGCAGACTGGACAGGGGGGCAGAGACCCAGTACTTC
TRBJ2-5 . TRBV20-1 . CSARVKETQYF TGCAGTGCTAGAGTCAAAGAGACCCAGTACTTC
TRBJ2-3 . TRBV7-6 few CASSLEGTGADTDTQYF TGTGCCAGCAGCTTAGAGGGGACGGGTGCAGACACAGATACGCAGTATTTT
TRBJ2-6 . TRBV7-9 medium-sized CASSLILAVGRGANVLTF TGTGCCAGCAGCTTAATTTTAGCGGTTGGGAGAGGGGCCAACGTCCTGACTTTC
TRBJ2-1 . TRBV12-5 many CASGPPEDNEQFF TGTGCTAGTGGTCCCCCCGAGGACAATGAGCAGTTCTTC
TRBJ2-7 . TRBV12-3/TRBV12-4 medium-sized CASSLAPDSSYEQYF TGTGCCAGCAGTTTAGCCCCGGACAGCTCCTACGAGCAGTACTTC
TRBJ1-5 . TRBV6-6 . CASSYSLGGNQPQHF TGTGCCAGCAGTTACTCATTAGGGGGTAATCAGCCCCAGCATTTT
TRBJ2-1 . TRBV27 many CASSLIDSTYNEQFF TGTGCCAGCAGTTTGATTGACAGTACCTACAATGAGCAGTTCTTC
TRBJ1-1 TRBD1 TRBV5-6 many CASSLLTGQGSLAFF TGTGCCAGCAGCTTGCTCACCGGACAGGGGAGCCTGGCTTTCTTT
TRBJ1-1 TRBD1 TRBV7-3 many CASSLEGQANTEAFF TGTGCCAGCAGCTTAGAGGGACAGGCGAACACTGAAGCTTTCTTT
TRBJ2-2 . TRBV7-9 medium-sized CASSVRLQTGELFF TGTGCCAGCAGCGTACGCCTCCAGACCGGGGAGCTGTTTTTT
TRBJ1-6 . TRBV27 . CATAVMVDSPLHF TGTGCCACCGCCGTAATGGTCGATTCACCCCTCCATTTT
TRBJ1-3 TRBD1 TRBV7-2 many CASSGYDRGFGNTIYF TGTGCCAGCAGCGGATATGACAGGGGTTTCGGAAACACCATATATTTT
TRBJ2-7 . TRBV9 . CASSSLPGLSYEQYF TGTGCCAGCAGCTCCCTCCCAGGACTCTCCTACGAGCAGTACTTC
TRBJ2-5 TRBD1 TRBV5-6 few CASSSPRGQSETQYF TGTGCCAGCAGTTCTCCGAGGGGGCAATCGGAGACCCAGTACTTC
TRBJ1-2 TRBD1 TRBV2 few CASSGDRVSYGYTF TGTGCCAGCAGTGGCGACAGGGTTAGCTATGGCTACACCTTC
TRBJ1-2 TRBD1 TRBV9 many CASSVEGGFRGYTF TGTGCCAGCAGCGTAGAAGGGGGCTTTCGCGGCTACACCTTC
TRBJ1-4 . TRBV6-2/TRBV6-3 many CASSYSSGEKLFF TGTGCCAGCAGTTACTCGTCGGGGGAAAAACTGTTTTTT
TRBJ1-1 . TRBV7-3 many CASSLTTTTEAFF TGTGCCAGCAGCTTAACTACGACAACTGAAGCTTTCTTT
TRBJ1-5 . TRBV7-2 many CASSLLEQPQHF TGTGCCAGCAGCTTACTTGAGCAGCCCCAGCATTTT
TRBJ2-5 TRBD2 TRBV5-1 few CASSLNPAGGQETQYF TGCGCCAGCAGCTTGAACCCAGCGGGGGGGCAAGAGACCCAGTACTTC
TRBJ2-5 TRBD2 TRBV7-3 . CASSPNGLAGKETQYF TGTGCCAGCAGCCCGAACGGACTAGCGGGGAAAGAGACCCAGTACTTC
TRBJ2-2 . TRBV11-3 . CASSYQQGNTGELFF TGTGCCAGCAGCTATCAACAGGGAAACACCGGGGAGCTGTTTTTT
TRBJ1-2 . TRBV7-8 medium-sized CASSRTNYGYTF TGTGCCAGCAGCCGCACAAACTATGGCTACACCTTC
TRBJ2-3 . TRBV5-1 few CASRQGLQPSTDTQYF TGCGCCAGCAGACAGGGTCTCCAACCTAGCACAGATACGCAGTATTTT
TRBJ1-4 . TRBV19 many CASSPRQPRGEKLFF TGTGCCAGTAGCCCGAGACAGCCCAGGGGTGAAAAACTGTTTTTT
TRBJ1-1 . TRBV29-1 many CSVLGTEAFF TGCAGCGTTCTGGGCACTGAAGCTTTCTTT
TRBJ1-4 . TRBV11-2 . CASSPPGGYNEKLFF TGTGCCAGCAGCCCCCCGGGGGGTTATAATGAAAAACTGTTTTTT
TRBJ1-2 . TRBV19 . CASSIDLSVGREWNGYTF TGTGCCAGTAGTATAGACCTATCCGTTGGCAGGGAATGGAATGGCTACACCTTC
TRBJ2-7 . TRBV7-2 once CASSLGAVKAYEQYF TGTGCCAGCAGCTTAGGCGCCGTAAAGGCCTACGAGCAGTACTTC
TRBJ2-4 . TRBV5-1 . CASSYEGTHIQYF TGCGCCAGCAGCTATGAAGGGACGCACATTCAGTACTTC
TRBJ1-1 TRBD1 TRBV27 . CASSKRQGFNTEAFF TGTGCCAGCAGCAAACGACAGGGGTTCAACACTGAAGCTTTCTTT
TRBJ2-3 . TRBV5-5 medium-sized CASSLVPSDTQYF TGTGCCAGCAGCTTGGTACCCTCAGATACGCAGTATTTT
TRBJ2-5 TRBD2 TRBV29-1 . CSVVIAGETQYF TGCAGCGTTGTGATAGCGGGGGAGACCCAGTACTTC
TRBJ1-4 TRBD1 TRBV24-1 few CATGDRGEKLFF TGTGCCACTGGGGACAGGGGTGAAAAACTGTTTTTT
TRBJ1-2 TRBD1 TRBV9 many CASSPGQDGYGYTF TGTGCCAGCAGCCCAGGACAGGACGGCTATGGCTACACCTTC
TRBJ2-1 TRBD2 TRBV29-1 many CSVAGLAGGRSEQFF TGCAGCGTTGCCGGACTAGCGGGGGGGCGTAGTGAGCAGTTCTTC
TRBJ1-2 . TRBV5-4 many CASSLGSNYGYTF TGTGCCAGCAGCTTGGGGAGTAACTATGGCTACACCTTC
TRBJ2-5 TRBD2 TRBV5-1 . CASSLSGGRQETQYF TGCGCCAGCAGCTTGAGCGGGGGGAGACAAGAGACCCAGTACTTC
TRBJ2-1 . TRBV6-1 once CASSESGRQSEFF TGTGCCAGCAGTGAATCGGGTAGACAGTCGGAGTTCTTC
TRBJ2-1 TRBD1 TRBV11-2 many CASSAGQGDEQFF TGTGCCAGCAGCGCTGGACAGGGCGATGAGCAGTTCTTC